Each of the 25 T cell receptor beta chains below was sequenced from the same sample in a study of T cells in Graves' hyperthyroidism and ophthalmopathy. Amplification of TCR beta CDR3 regions was performed using RNA transcripts as template. With the HTBI primer set, the TCR CDR3 went through a first round of RT-PCR. TCRdb re-analysed the multiplex PCR reads in MiXCR, keeping a single row per CDR3 protein. The sample lists about 500,000 distinct CDR3 sequences; 17% were seen once. The sequenced sample consisted of blood. These TCRs come from a woman aged 18-29 years with Graves' ophthalmopathy.

This clonotype has ten or more counts. The chain employs TRBV29-1 and TRBJ2-7; D remains unclear. The CDR3 totals 10 residues. Germline V gene data show CDR1 as SQVTM and CDR2 as ANQGSEA. Trimming pared 6 bases from V and 2 bases from J, leaving 5 bases between. CDR3 DNA sequence: TGCAGCGTCGTTACCTACGAGCAGTACTTC. This encodes CSVVTYEQYF.

This clonotype came up many times. The chain employs TRBV7-2 and TRBJ1-2; no definite D call. CDR3 length: 13 residues. The V gene lost 5 bases and the J gene lost 5 bases, with 12 bases spanning the gap. Germline V gene lookup returns CDR1 SGHTA and CDR2 FQGNSA. This chain's CDR3 is CASSPMSGYGYTF. For the CDR3, the DNA is TGTGCCAGCAGCCCCATGTCGGGTTATGGCTACACCTTC.

This clonotype was counted many times. The V and J genes are TRBV6-1 and TRBJ1-2; D is possibly TRBD1 (5 bases). Germline V gives CDR1 MNHNS, CDR2 SASEGT. This CDR3 has 12 amino acids. Deletions cut 6 bases from V and 13 bases from J, with 18 bases between. DNA of the CDR3: TGTGCCAGCAGGCGGGCGTCTGTTGGGGGCACCTTC. It codes for CASRRASVGGTF.

Many counts were recorded for this clonotype. CDR3 bases: TGTGCCAGCAGCCCAAATGGGGTGGGTAGTGGCACAGATACGCAGTATTTT. Its protein is CASSPNGVGSGTDTQYF. This sequence joins TRBV7-3 and TRBJ2-3; no clear D. The CDR3 covers 17 residues. V lost 5 bases, J lost 1 base, and 19 bases lay in between. Germline values: CDR1 SGHTA, CDR2 FQGTGA.

This clonotype showed up many times. The chain combines TRBV28 with TRBJ1-2; 9 bases line up with TRBD1. CDR1 is MDHEN, CDR2 SYDVKM, per germline. Trimming removed 10 bases from V and 4 bases from J; junction bases left unmatched: 4. CDR3 length: 12 amino acids. CDR3 in DNA: TGTGCCACTAAGACAGGGGGCTATGGCTACACCTTC. This gives the protein CATKTGGYGYTF.

In its sample, this clonotype was seen many times. The J gene is TRBJ1-3, the V gene TRBV30, with D unresolved. The V gene lost 3 bases and the J gene lost 1 base, with 10 bases spanning the gap. The CDR3 contains 14 residues. Germline CDR1 and CDR2: GTSNPN and SVGIG (reference sequence). The CDR3 loop is CAWSQTGSGNTIYF. As DNA, the CDR3 is TGTGCCTGGAGCCAAACGGGGTCTGGAAACACCATATATTTT.

This clonotype was detected many times. The chain combines TRBV4-2 with TRBJ2-5; D may be TRBD1 (6 bases). V was trimmed by 1 base and J by 1 base, leaving 13 bases between them. This CDR3 comprises 16 residues. CDR1 LGHNA and CDR2 YNFKEQ come from the germline V gene. CDR3 amino acids: CASSQGPGHLQETQYF. In nucleotides, the CDR3 is TGTGCCAGCAGCCAAGGCCCGGGACACCTCCAAGAGACCCAGTACTTC.

This clonotype was seen ten or more times. At one end, the junction sequence differs from germline, possibly due to a read error. The chain couples TRBV7-7 to TRBJ2-7; 8 bases line up with TRBD2. Germline-derived CDR1 and CDR2 are SSHAT and FNYEAQ (reference sequence). The CDR3 spans 15 residues. The CDR3 bases are TGTGCTAGCAGCTTAGGAAGCGGGAGCCAGTACGAGCAGTACTTC. The encoded protein is CASSLGSGSQYEQYF.

This clonotype was picked up many times. This chain joins TRBV2 and TRBJ1-1; D is undetermined. This CDR3 region has 13 residues. Germline CDR1 reads SNHLY; CDR2 reads FYNNEI. The V end lost 4 bases, the J end lost 1 base, and 7 bases lay between the germline ends. CDR3 bases: TGTGCCAGCAGTGTGACATGGAACACTGAAGCTTTCTTT. This sequence encodes CASSVTWNTEAFF.

The rearrangement links TRBV7-2 to TRBJ1-1; 10 nucleotides align to TRBD1. The CDR3 length is 15 residues. Germline CDR1 and CDR2: SGHTA and FQGNSA. The trim removed 4 bases at V and 0 bases at J, leaving 2 bases unmatched. The CDR3 region is CASSWTGGLNTEAFF. CDR3 DNA: TGTGCCAGCAGCTGGACAGGGGGGTTGAACACTGAAGCTTTCTTT.

The V call is TRBV15, the J call TRBJ2-5, with D possibly being TRBD2 (8 bases). This CDR3 region has 15 residues. Trimming cost V 0 bases and J 5 bases, with 13 bases left between them. Germline CDR1 and CDR2: LNHNV and YYDKDF (reference sequence). DNA of the CDR3: TGTGCCACCAGCAGAGATCGGGAGGGGGCGGAGACCCAGTACTTC. As protein: CATSRDREGAETQYF. Using reference TRBV15 and TRBJ2-5 for the parts outside the CDR3, the full variable domain is DAMVIQNPRYQVTQFGKPVTLSCSQTLNHNVMYWYQQKSSQAPKLLFHYYDKDFNNEADTPDNFQSRRPNTSFCFLDIRSPGLGDTAMYLCATSRDREGAETQYFGPGTRLLVL.

This clonotype was observed a few times. The chain links TRBV3-1 to TRBJ1-2, with D hard to call. Germline CDR1 reads LGHDT; CDR2 reads YNNKEL (reference sequence). Trimming cost V 1 base and J 4 bases, with 7 bases left between them. The CDR3 length is 13 residues. The CDR3 DNA is TGTGCCAGCAGCCAAGCGCAGTTCTATGGCTACACCTTC. Protein: CASSQAQFYGYTF.

This clonotype has a count of ten or more. This chain connects TRBV20-1 to TRBJ2-1, with TRBD2 identical over 8 bases. Germline lookup yields CDR1 DFQATT and CDR2 SNEGSKA (reference sequence). The CDR3 has 14 residues. J gave up 2 bases and V 5 bases, and 5 bases lay outside the gene matches. CDR3 nucleotide sequence: TGCAGTGCTGTGGGACTAGGTCCCTACAATGAGCAGTTCTTC. Protein product: CSAVGLGPYNEQFF.

This clonotype occurred a few times. The chain has TRBV29-1 and TRBJ2-7, with a possible D match to TRBD1 (6 bases). The germline V and J ends were trimmed by 3 bases and 3 bases, with 18 bases remaining between them. The CDR3 runs to 15 residues. Germline V gene data show CDR1 as SQVTM and CDR2 as ANQGSEA. DNA of the CDR3: TGCAGCGTTGAGGTTAGTGGTGGACAGAGCTACGAGCAGTACTTC. Translation gives CSVEVSGGQSYEQYF.

This clonotype has more than one count but fewer than ten. The chain employs TRBV6-1 and TRBJ2-5, with a weak D call TRBD2 (6 bases). V was cut by 9 bases and J by 1 base, with 15 bases left in between. The germline CDR1 and CDR2 sequences are MNHNS and SASEGT. CDR3 length: 14 residues. The CDR3 nucleotides read TGTGCCAGTTGGGAGCAGGGAGGCCAAGAGACCCAGTACTTC. Translated, it gives CASWEQGGQETQYF.

This clonotype was seen more than once but under ten times. The chain joins TRBV6-2 or TRBV6-3 to TRBJ1-2; weak D call: TRBD1 (5 bases). Per germline, CDR1 MNHEY and CDR2 SVGEGT. The length of the CDR3 is 14 residues. Trimming left V 8 bases short and J 3 bases short, with 16 bases between. Written as DNA, the CDR3 is TGTGCCAGCGGCCTGTCAGGGACCTACTATGGCTACACCTTC. It specifies CASGLSGTYYGYTF.

This sequence joins TRBV12-3 or TRBV12-4 and TRBJ1-1; 8 nucleotides align to TRBD1. V lost 7 bases, J lost 0 bases, and 10 bases stayed unmatched. The length of the CDR3 is 16 residues. As DNA, the CDR3 is TGTGCCAGCAAGAGGGGGACAGGAGCGATGAACACTGAAGCTTTCTTT. The encoded protein is CASKRGTGAMNTEAFF.

This clonotype occurred a few times. The chain combines TRBV29-1 with TRBJ1-1; 8 bases are shared with TRBD1. The V segment lost 7 bases and the J segment 0 bases; nucleotides outside the gene matches: 4. This CDR3 comprises 13 residues. Germline loops: CDR1 SQVTM, CDR2 ANQGSEA. The CDR3 reads CSARQGMNTEAFF. CDR3 nucleotides: TGCAGCGCGCGACAGGGGATGAACACTGAAGCTTTCTTT.

In this sample, this clonotype turned up many times. This chain connects TRBV28 to TRBJ1-2; D unresolved. The CDR3 loop spans 12 amino acids. V lost 6 bases, J lost 7 bases, and 12 bases lay in between. Germline CDR1 and CDR2: MDHEN and SYDVKM. This chain's CDR3 is CASRTGSLGYTF. As DNA, the CDR3 is TGTGCCAGCAGAACGGGGTCCCTTGGCTACACCTTC.

Ten or more counts support this clonotype. CDR3 in DNA: TGTGCCAGCTCACCAAAAGGGACCGGAGCGCCCCAGCATTTT. This translates into CASSPKGTGAPQHF. This chain joins TRBV18 and TRBJ1-5, with TRBD1 as a possible D gene (5 bases). Germline lookup yields CDR1 KGHSH and CDR2 LQKENI. There are 14 residues in the CDR3. Trimming removed 2 bases at V and 9 bases at J, with 14 bases between.

The chain combines TRBV10-2 with TRBJ2-4, with D possibly matching TRBD2 (6 bases). Trimming pared 8 bases from V and 1 base from J, leaving 18 bases between. CDR1 WSHSY and CDR2 SAAADI come from the germline V gene. CDR3 size: 16 residues. The CDR3 spells CASLGGELGAKNIQYF. DNA of the CDR3: TGCGCCAGCCTGGGCGGGGAACTTGGGGCCAAAAACATTCAGTACTTC.

This clonotype was seen repeatedly, ten times or more. A read error may produce the germline difference seen at one junction end. The chain recombines TRBV2 with TRBJ1-2; D is unclear. The CDR3 extends over 14 amino acids. Per the germline V gene, CDR1 is SNHLY and CDR2 is FYNNEI. CDR3 residues: CASTERYWNYGYTF. The DNA for the CDR3 is TGTGCCAGCACTGAAAGATACTGGAACTATGGCTACACCTTC.

This clonotype turned up a few times. One junction end disagrees with the germline gene, perhaps due to a read error. This chain joins TRBV7-6 and TRBJ2-2, with a weak D call TRBD1 (6 bases). Germline lookup yields CDR1 SGHVS and CDR2 FNYEAQ. CDR3 size: 13 residues. Here the CDR3 DNA reads TGTGCCAGCAGCTTCGGCGGAGCAGGGGAACTGTTTTTT. It yields the protein CASSFGGAGELFF.

This clonotype was detected many times. This chain links TRBV27 with TRBJ2-2; 7 bases match TRBD2. V lost 0 bases and J lost 2; bases outside the gene matches: 6. Germline V gene lookup returns CDR1 MNHEY and CDR2 SMNVEV (reference sequence). The CDR3 is 17 residues long. This chain's CDR3 is CASSLSLLAANTGELFF. DNA for the CDR3: TGTGCCAGCAGTTTATCCCTTCTAGCGGCTAACACCGGGGAGCTGTTTTTT.

CDR3 region: CASSLVVGTYNEQFF. Written as DNA, the CDR3 is TGTGCCAGCAGCTTAGTAGTCGGTACTTACAATGAGCAGTTCTTC. This rearrangement joins TRBV7-9 to TRBJ2-1, with no clear D. This CDR3 is built from 15 residues. Trimming took 1 base from V and 4 from J, leaving 11 bases between them. Germline V CDR1 and CDR2: SEHNR, FQNEAQ (reference sequence).